These T cell receptor beta chains were read from a single sample in a study of blood T cell repertoires in COVID-19. Profiled with immunoSEQ multiplex PCR; TCRdb holds only in-frame clones, not every one. This table has roughly 150,000 clones, roughly 89% appearing once. Material: peripheral blood. Receptors originate from a man between 60 and 70 years old with active or convalescent COVID-19. Both conserved end residues are part of each CDR3. A D gene is named only where the DNA matches it firmly. Where a row states a size, it is once, few, many or the class of an expanded clone; other rows omit it.

>NA|TRBD1|TRBJ1-5|TRBV15
CATSRGTGVWDQPQHF
TGTGCCACCAGCAGAGGGACAGGGGTTTGGGATCAGCCCCAGCATTTT
>NA|TRBD2|TRBJ2-7|TRBV28
CASTKTSGVYEQYF
TGTGCCAGCACCAAGACTAGCGGGGTCTACGAGCAGTACTTC
>NA|NA|TRBJ1-1|TRBV30
CALARDTEAFF
TGTGCCCTGGCCAGGGACACTGAAGCTTTCTTT
>NA|TRBD1|TRBJ1-2|TRBV2
CASSAPGQGDYGYTF
TGTGCCAGCAGTGCCCCGGGACAGGGGGACTATGGCTACACCTTC
>few|TRBD1|TRBJ1-4|TRBV7-9
CASSPDRLPTNEKLFF
TGTGCCAGCAGCCCGGACAGGCTGCCAACTAATGAAAAACTGTTTTTT
>NA|NA|TRBJ2-2|TRBV7-6
CASSSSRDYTGELFF
TGTGCCAGCAGCTCGAGCAGGGACTACACCGGGGAGCTGTTTTTT
>NA|TRBD2|TRBJ2-1|TRBV5-6
CASSLPYSGGRGEQFF
TGTGCCAGCAGCTTACCCTACAGCGGGGGCCGGGGTGAGCAGTTCTTC
>NA|NA|TRBJ2-4|TRBV6-5
CASSLDSSTKNIQYF
TGTGCCAGCAGTTTGGACAGCTCTACCAAAAACATTCAGTACTTC
>NA|NA|TRBJ2-7|TRBV30
CAWSPVTGTVEQYF
TGTGCCTGGAGTCCCGTGACAGGAACGGTCGAGCAGTACTTC
>NA|TRBD1|TRBJ1-2|TRBV6-2/TRBV6-3
CASSRTGNDGYTF
TGTGCCAGCAGCCGGACAGGGAATGATGGCTACACCTTC